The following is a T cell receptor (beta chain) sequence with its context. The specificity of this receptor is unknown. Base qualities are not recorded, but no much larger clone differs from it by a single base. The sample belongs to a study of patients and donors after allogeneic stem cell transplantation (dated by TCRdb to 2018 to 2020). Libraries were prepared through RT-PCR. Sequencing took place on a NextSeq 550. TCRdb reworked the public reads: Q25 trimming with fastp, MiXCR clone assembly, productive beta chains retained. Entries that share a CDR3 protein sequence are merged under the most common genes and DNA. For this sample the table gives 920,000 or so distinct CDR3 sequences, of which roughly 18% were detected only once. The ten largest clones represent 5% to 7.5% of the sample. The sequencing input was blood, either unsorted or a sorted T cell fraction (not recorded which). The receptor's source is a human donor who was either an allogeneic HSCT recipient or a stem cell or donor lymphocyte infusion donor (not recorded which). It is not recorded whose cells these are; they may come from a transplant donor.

The bases are TGTGCCAGCAGCCACCGAGCTTACAAACACACCGGGGAGCTGTTTTTT. Translation gives CASSHRAYKHTGELFF. The V and J genes are TRBV11-2 and TRBJ2-2; the D gene lacks a confident call. Including the terminal cysteine and phenylalanine, the CDR3 comprises 16 residues. The CDR3 DNA has 48 bases and is translated from base 1. V is pared back by 5 bases and J by 3 bases, with 16 bases lying between the germline termini. The CDR1 and CDR2 encoded by the germline V gene are SGHAT and FQNNGV.